This TCR beta chain derives from a study of shared clonotypes between healthy human individuals. The study's findings and limits: Clonotypes shared by all four sorted-subset donors had higher generation probabilities than non-shared clonotypes.

Under the authors' procedure: ImmunoSEQ output held junction-only sequences without quality scores, so filtering differed. The method was immunoSEQ multiplex PCR; TCRdb's version includes in-frame clones alone and lacks a portion of them. The V and J calls and clone size come from that table; D and trimming were worked out from the DNA. Among nearly 1,000,000 clones listed, about three quarters were seen once. CDR1 is SGHKS, CDR2 YYEKEE, per germline (reference sequence). The CDR3 is 16 amino acids. V dropped 0 bases and J dropped 0 bases, with 10 bases sitting between them. This clone was picked up one time. Its antigen is not identified.

The chain couples TRBV5-5 to TRBJ2-1, with a tentative D call TRBD1 (6 bases). The sequenced sample was memory CD4+ T cells sorted from blood. Subset in this sample: CD45RA-negative fraction. This TCR was recovered from a young man in good health. In nucleotides, the CDR3 is TGTGCCAGCAGCTTGGGAGTAGGGGGCTCCTACAATGAGCAGTTCTTC. Protein product: CASSLGVGGSYNEQFF. Looking up the rest from reference TRBV5-5 and TRBJ2-1 gives the full variable domain: DAGVTQSPTHLIKTRGQQVTLRCSPISGHKSVSWYQQVLGQGPQFIFQYYEKEERGRGNFPDRFSARQFPNYSSELNVNALLLGDSALYLCASSLGVGGSYNEQFFGPGTRLTVL.